Below, 32 T cell receptor beta chains from the same sample are listed, as sequenced in a study of OX40 agonist ivuxolimab in advanced cancers. Produced via immunoSEQ multiplex PCR; TCRdb's table is partial and in-frame only. Here the sample spans about 97,000 clones, roughly nine tenths being singletons. Sequences were derived from CD4+ or CD8+ T cells sorted from blood, sampled in a trial of the OX40 agonist ivuxolimab. These receptors were obtained from an adult with an advanced solid tumor such as melanoma, head and neck, liver or kidney cancer.

The chain employs TRBV7-9 and TRBJ1-2; TRBD1 agrees at 7 bases. CDR1 and CDR2 from the germline V gene are SEHNR and FQNEAQ (reference sequence). Trimming removed 4 bases from V and 2 bases from J; junction bases left unmatched: 1. The CDR3 consists of 13 residues. The CDR3 nucleotides are TGTGCCAGCAGCTCGGGACAGAACTATGGCTACACCTTC. Amino acids: CASSSGQNYGYTF.

The V gene is TRBV30, the J gene TRBJ1-5; D uncertain. CDR1 is GTSNPN and CDR2 is SVGIG in the germline V gene (reference sequence). The ends were cut back, 5 bases at V and 2 bases at J, with 10 bases in the middle. This CDR3 is 13 amino acids long. As DNA, the CDR3 is TGTGCCTGGTCCGGTGGGCGCAATCAGCCCCAGCATTTT. It specifies CAWSGGRNQPQHF.

The J gene is TRBJ1-1, the V gene TRBV27, with D uncertain. Germline loops: CDR1 MNHEY, CDR2 SMNVEV (reference sequence). Trimming cost V 8 bases and J 5 bases, with 18 bases left between them. This CDR3 region has 14 residues. The chain's CDR3 is CASRRYPDGTEAFF. The CDR3 DNA follows: TGTGCCAGCCGCCGATATCCGGACGGGACTGAAGCTTTCTTT.

This chain connects TRBV6-6 to TRBJ2-2; the D gene is possibly TRBD1 (6 bases). Trimming removed 3 bases from V and 7 bases from J, with 15 bases in between. Looked up from germline, CDR1 is MNHNY and CDR2 is SVGAGI (reference sequence). CDR3 length: 15 residues. CDR3 in amino acids: CASSYIPGDGGELFF. The CDR3 coding sequence is TGTGCCAGCAGTTATATCCCAGGGGACGGCGGGGAGCTGTTTTTT.

The rearrangement links TRBV2 to TRBJ1-1; 8 bases align to TRBD1. Germline CDR1 SNHLY, CDR2 FYNNEI. The length of the CDR3 is 13 residues. Trimming took 4 bases from V and 7 from J; bases not matched to a gene: 5. The CDR3 protein is CASSGTGILEAFF. CDR3 coding DNA: TGTGCCAGCAGTGGGACAGGGATTCTTGAAGCTTTCTTT. The full variable domain, completed using reference TRBV2 and TRBJ1-1, is EPEVTQTPSHQVTQMGQEVILRCVPISNHLYFYWYRQILGQKVEFLVSFYNNEISEKSEIFDDQFSVERPDGSNFTLKIRSTKLEDSAMYFCASSGTGILEAFFGQGTRLTVV.

The chain's CDR3 is CASSLFLTGRSDYGYTF. Written as DNA, the CDR3 is TGTGCCAGCAGTTTATTCCTAACAGGGAGAAGTGACTATGGCTACACCTTC. The gene calls are TRBV28 and TRBJ1-2; D may be TRBD1 (6 bases). V was shortened by 1 base and J by 3 bases, with 18 bases between the two germline ends. Germline V CDR1 and CDR2: MDHEN, SYDVKM. The CDR3 length is 17 residues.

The chain employs TRBV4-1 and TRBJ2-7, with D perhaps given as TRBD1 or TRBD2 (5 bases each). V shed 0 bases and J shed 3 bases, with 12 bases lying between them. Looked up from germline, CDR1 is MGHRA and CDR2 is YSYEKL. The CDR3 totals 15 residues. This CDR3 is CASSQDYGTLYEQYF. The DNA of the CDR3 is TGCGCCAGCAGCCAAGATTACGGGACCCTCTACGAGCAGTACTTC.

V usage is TRBV30 and J usage is TRBJ2-1, with D uncertain. The CDR3 extends over 12 amino acids. The germline V gene has CDR1 GTSNPN and CDR2 SVGIG (reference sequence). Trimming removed 1 base at V and 8 bases at J, with 9 bases between. The CDR3 reads CAWSEGRHEQFF. DNA of the CDR3: TGTGCCTGGAGTGAGGGTCGGCATGAGCAGTTCTTC.

The rearrangement joins TRBV30 to TRBJ2-3, with 7 nucleotides matching TRBD1. CDR1 GTSNPN and CDR2 SVGIG come from the germline V gene (reference sequence). With 5 bases clipped from V and 0 bases from J, the junction kept 5 bases outside the gene matches. The CDR3 extends over 14 amino acids. CDR3 loop: CAWGLDRSTDTQYF. CDR3 nucleotides: TGTGCCTGGGGCTTGGACAGGAGCACAGATACGCAGTATTTT.

This rearrangement joins TRBV6-5 to TRBJ1-1; no reliable D call. The ends were cut back, 6 bases at V and 6 bases at J, with 14 bases in the middle. The CDR3 is 13 amino acids. Germline V CDR1 and CDR2: MNHEY, SVGAGI. In nucleotides, the CDR3 is TGTGCCAGCAGAAGGGAAAGTATGTCTGAAGCTTTCTTT. As protein: CASRRESMSEAFF.

This chain uses TRBV13 with TRBJ1-4, with 7 bases matching TRBD1. Germline values: CDR1 PRHDT, CDR2 FYEKMQ (reference sequence). The J segment lost 5 bases and the V segment lost 3 bases, leaving 3 bases of the junction unmatched. There are 14 residues in the CDR3. CDR3 coding DNA: TGTGCCAGCAGCTTGGACAGGAAAAATGAAAAACTGTTTTTT. Translated, it gives CASSLDRKNEKLFF.

The J gene is TRBJ1-6, the V gene TRBV2; D unclear. Deletions cut 5 bases from V and 14 bases from J, with 13 bases between. The CDR3 has 12 amino acids. Germline V gives CDR1 SNHLY, CDR2 FYNNEI. CDR3 sequence reads: CASSPLAESLHF. CDR3 nucleotide sequence: TGTGCCAGCAGTCCTCTTGCCGAGTCCCTCCACTTT.

V gene TRBV11-2 combines with J gene TRBJ1-2; a possible D gene is TRBD1 (5 bases). This CDR3 is 15 amino acids long. Trimming removed 5 bases from V and 8 bases from J, with 21 bases in between. Germline V gene sequence: CDR1 SGHAT, CDR2 FQNNGV. The CDR3 coding sequence is TGTGCCAGCAGCCCGCGGACAATCTCCACGAGGGGCTACACCTTC. It specifies CASSPRTISTRGYTF.

V and J are TRBV4-3 and TRBJ2-5; tentatively, D is TRBD1 (5 bases). The germline CDR1 and CDR2 sequences are LGHNA and YSLEER. CDR3 length equals 13 residues. V was pared by 4 bases and J by 2 bases, with 8 bases between. This CDR3 reads CASSRQKQETQYF. The CDR3 nucleotides are TGCGCCAGCAGCCGACAGAAGCAAGAGACCCAGTACTTC.

This clone was seen once. The chain uses TRBV4-2 and TRBJ1-2; no firm D call. V was pared by 8 bases and J by 3 bases, with 19 bases between. Per germline, CDR1 LGHNA and CDR2 YNFKEQ. The CDR3 has 15 residues. The CDR3 bases are TGTGCCAGCTCATTCTCCGGGGATTGGTACTATGGCTACACCTTC. Translation gives CASSFSGDWYYGYTF.

The gene calls are TRBV6-1 and TRBJ2-3; D is undetermined. Trimming took 6 bases from V and 0 from J, leaving 13 bases between them. The CDR3 runs 15 residues. From germline, CDR1 is MNHNS and CDR2 SASEGT. CDR3 residues: CASRKGPTSTDTQYF. CDR3 in DNA: TGTGCCAGCAGGAAAGGTCCAACTAGCACAGATACGCAGTATTTT.

V usage is TRBV29-1 and J usage is TRBJ1-1; D gene unclear. The CDR3 length is 11 residues. Germline V gene sequence: CDR1 SQVTM, CDR2 ANQGSEA. The V end was cut by 5 bases, the J end by 1 base, with 5 bases between. In DNA, the CDR3 is TGCAGCGTTTTGGAGAACACTGAAGCTTTCTTT. Protein product: CSVLENTEAFF.

V and J are TRBV5-4 and TRBJ2-3, with 12 nucleotides matching TRBD2. Germline values: CDR1 SGHNT, CDR2 YYREEE (reference sequence). J gave up 5 bases and V 5 bases, and 3 bases lay outside the gene matches. This CDR3 region has 14 residues. The CDR3 DNA reads as TGTGCCAGCAGGCCGGGACTAGCGGGAGATACGCAGTATTTT. Residues: CASRPGLAGDTQYF.

This clone was counted a few times. As DNA, the CDR3 is TGTGCCAGCAGTGAGTACCTAGCGGGAGTAGAGACCCAGTACTTC. Its protein product is CASSEYLAGVETQYF. V gene TRBV6-1 combines with J gene TRBJ2-5; 10 bases are shared with TRBD2. Germline CDR1 reads MNHNS; CDR2 reads SASEGT. The CDR3 length is 15 residues. With V trimmed by 3 bases and J by 4 bases, 5 bases remained unmatched.

The chain combines TRBV2 with TRBJ1-5, with no clear D. Deletions cut 1 base from V and 0 bases from J, with 7 bases between. Per germline, CDR1 SNHLY and CDR2 FYNNEI. The CDR3 runs 15 residues. The CDR3 here is CASSEEGISNQPQHF. The DNA for the CDR3 is TGTGCCAGCAGTGAAGAAGGGATTAGCAATCAGCCCCAGCATTTT.

This chain links TRBV18 with TRBJ1-1, with 7 bases lining up with TRBD1. Trimming removed 4 bases from V and 1 base from J; junction bases left unmatched: 0. The CDR3 runs 13 residues. Germline V gene lookup returns CDR1 KGHSH and CDR2 LQKENI. The CDR3 DNA is TGTGCCAGCTCACAGGGGGCGAACACTGAAGCTTTCTTT. Amino acid sequence: CASSQGANTEAFF.

The chain links TRBV19 to TRBJ2-1, with D uncertain. CDR3 length equals 11 residues. The V end lost 9 bases, the J end lost 7 bases, and 10 bases lay between the germline ends. In germline, CDR1 is LNHDA, CDR2 SQIVND (reference sequence). CDR3 coding DNA: TGTGCCAGCTCGGTGTGGAATGAGCAGTTCTTC. As protein: CASSVWNEQFF.

The chain combines TRBV4-1 with TRBJ1-5, with D tentatively TRBD1 (5 bases). The CDR3 contains 15 residues. CDR1 is MGHRA and CDR2 is YSYEKL in the germline V gene. Trimming removed 0 bases at V and 2 bases at J, with 8 bases between. CDR3 loop: CASSQDQGGNQPQHF. The CDR3 nucleotides read TGCGCCAGCAGCCAAGACCAGGGCGGCAATCAGCCCCAGCATTTT.

CDR3 DNA: TGCGCCAGCAGCCAAGAAGGGGGGGCGTTTAGTTCACCCCTCCACTTT. Residues: CASSQEGGAFSSPLHF. The chain has TRBV4-1 and TRBJ1-6; D is possibly TRBD1 (6 bases). Germline V gives CDR1 MGHRA, CDR2 YSYEKL. There are 16 residues in the CDR3. V gave up 0 bases and J gave up 9 bases, with 15 bases separating them.

The V and J genes are TRBV5-1 and TRBJ2-1; 9 nucleotides agree with TRBD2. The junction had 11 bases not matched to a gene; V was cut back by 4 bases and J by 6 bases. The CDR3 has 16 residues. Germline assignment: CDR1 SGHRS and CDR2 YFSETQ. CDR3 DNA: TGCGCCAGCAGCGTAGGGAACGCGGGAGGGGTCAATGAGCAGTTCTTC. Translation: CASSVGNAGGVNEQFF.

The gene calls are TRBV13 and TRBJ2-3, with D tentatively TRBD2 (5 bases). The CDR3 runs 16 residues. The V and J ends lost 0 bases and 3 bases respectively, with 13 bases between them. CDR1 PRHDT and CDR2 FYEKMQ come from the germline V gene (reference sequence). The CDR3 coding sequence is TGTGCCAGCAGCTTAGGCCTCCCAGCGGATACAGATACGCAGTATTTT. It specifies CASSLGLPADTDTQYF.

The rearrangement uses TRBV7-6 and TRBJ1-1; D is unresolved. This CDR3 has 15 amino acids. The V gene's germline CDR1 is SGHVS and CDR2 FNYEAQ. V was pared by 5 bases and J by 1 base, with 14 bases between. The CDR3: CASSPMGLTNTEAFF. CDR3 bases: TGTGCCAGCAGCCCGATGGGGTTAACGAACACTGAAGCTTTCTTT.

J is TRBJ1-2 and V is TRBV5-8; D gene ambiguous. Germline CDR1 is SGHTS and CDR2 is YDEGEE. The CDR3 has 14 amino acids. Trimming removed 0 bases at V and 8 bases at J, with 14 bases between. The CDR3 nucleotides are TGTGCCAGCAGCTTGGGGCGGGTCGTCGACGGCTACACCTTC. The encoded protein is CASSLGRVVDGYTF.

The gene calls are TRBV20-1 and TRBJ2-7; D is unresolved. CDR1 and CDR2 (germline): DFQATT, SNEGSKA (reference sequence). The CDR3 has 10 amino acids. V was pared by 3 bases and J by 2 bases, with 2 bases between. CDR3 protein: CSASAYEQYF. CDR3 sequence (DNA): TGCAGTGCTAGTGCCTACGAGCAGTACTTC.

This clone appeared a single time. This chain uses TRBV13 with TRBJ2-1; TRBD2 might be the D (6 bases). The CDR3 runs to 16 residues. V dropped 0 bases and J dropped 4 bases, with 13 bases sitting between them. Germline V gene lookup returns CDR1 PRHDT and CDR2 FYEKMQ (reference sequence). The CDR3 DNA reads TGTGCCAGCAGCTTAGGCGCGGGGCAGAATTACAATGAGCAGTTCTTC. Amino acids: CASSLGAGQNYNEQFF.

This chain links TRBV5-1 with TRBJ2-3, with 11 bases lining up with TRBD1. Germline V lookup: CDR1 SGHRS, CDR2 YFSETQ. V lost 5 bases and J lost 5; bases outside the gene matches: 7. This CDR3 spans 15 amino acids. The CDR3 reads CASRTRTGGVDTQYF. The CDR3 bases are TGCGCCAGCAGAACCAGGACAGGGGGCGTAGATACGCAGTATTTT. Full variable domain (remainder filled in from reference TRBV5-1 and TRBJ2-3): KAGVTQTPRYLIKTRGQQVTLSCSPISGHRSVSWYQQTPGQGLQFLFEYFSETQRNKGNFPGRFSGRQFSNSRSEMNVSTLELGDSALYLCASRTRTGGVDTQYFGPGTRLTVL.

V gene TRBV14 combines with J gene TRBJ1-2, with no clear D. The CDR3 length is 13 residues. Per germline, CDR1 SGHDN and CDR2 FVKESK. The V and J ends lost 0 bases and 7 bases respectively, with 9 bases between them. CDR3 region: CASSQERRVGYTF. The CDR3 DNA sequence: TGTGCCAGCAGCCAAGAGAGGAGGGTTGGCTACACCTTC.